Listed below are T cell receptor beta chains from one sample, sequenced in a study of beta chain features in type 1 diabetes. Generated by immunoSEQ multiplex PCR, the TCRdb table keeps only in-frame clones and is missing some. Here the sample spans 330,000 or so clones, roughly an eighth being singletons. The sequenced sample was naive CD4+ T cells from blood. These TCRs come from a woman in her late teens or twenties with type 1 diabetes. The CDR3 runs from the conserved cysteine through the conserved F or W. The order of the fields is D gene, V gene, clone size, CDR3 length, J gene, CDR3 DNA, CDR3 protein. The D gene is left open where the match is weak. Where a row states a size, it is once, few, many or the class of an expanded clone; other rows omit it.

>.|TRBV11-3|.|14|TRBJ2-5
TGTGCCAGCAGGTTCCGGGGGAGCCGAGAGACCCAGTACTTC
CASRFRGSRETQYF
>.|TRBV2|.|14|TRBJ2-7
TGTGCCAGCAGTGAATCGCCAAGCACCCACGAGCAGTACTTC
CASSESPSTHEQYF
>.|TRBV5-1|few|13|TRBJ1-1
TGCGCCAGCAGCCTCTACAGGGTCACTGAAGCTTTCTTT
CASSLYRVTEAFF
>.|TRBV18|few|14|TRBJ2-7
TGTGCCAGCTCATCCGACACGTTTATCTACGAGCAGTACTTC
CASSSDTFIYEQYF
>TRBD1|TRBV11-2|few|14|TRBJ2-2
TGTGCCAGCAGAACCCATCAGGGGGCCGGGGAGCTGTTTTTT
CASRTHQGAGELFF
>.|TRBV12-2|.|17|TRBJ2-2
TGTGCAAGTCGCCCCCGTAAGCCCAGGGGGCTTATCGGGGAGCTGTTTTTT
CASRPRKPRGLIGELFF
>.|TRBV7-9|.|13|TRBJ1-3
TGTGCCAGCAGCCCCGGACAGGGAAACACCATATATTTT
CASSPGQGNTIYF
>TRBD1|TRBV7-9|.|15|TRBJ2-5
TGTGCCAGCAGCTTCCCGACAGGGGGCTGGAAGACCCAGTACTTC
CASSFPTGGWKTQYF
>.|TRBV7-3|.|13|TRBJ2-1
TGTGCCAGCAGCCAGGCTGGGAGGAATGAGCAGTTCTTC
CASSQAGRNEQFF
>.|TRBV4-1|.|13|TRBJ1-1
TGCGCCAGCAGCCGCCAGGGGAACACTGAAGCTTTCTTT
CASSRQGNTEAFF
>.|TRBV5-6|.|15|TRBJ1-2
TGTGCCAGCAGCTTGGGGCAGGTATTAGGATATGGCTACACCTTC
CASSLGQVLGYGYTF
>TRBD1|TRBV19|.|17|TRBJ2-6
TGTGCCACCGTCGAGGGACAGGGGAGATCTGGGGCCAACGTCCTGACTTTC
CATVEGQGRSGANVLTF
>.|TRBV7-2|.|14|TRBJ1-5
TGTGCCAGCAGCTTAGGGAGCGGCAATCAGCCCCAGCATTTT
CASSLGSGNQPQHF
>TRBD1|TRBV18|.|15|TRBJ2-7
TGTGCCAGCTCCCGCTCGACAGGGTTATCCTACGAGCAGTACTTC
CASSRSTGLSYEQYF
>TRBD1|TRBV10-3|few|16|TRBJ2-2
TGTGCCACCGCAAGACCGGGACAGGGTGGGACCGGGGAGCTGTTTTTT
CATARPGQGGTGELFF
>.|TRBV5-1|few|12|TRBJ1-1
TGCGCCAGCAGCTTGAATCCCGCTGAAGCTTTCTTT
CASSLNPAEAFF
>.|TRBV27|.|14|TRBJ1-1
TGTGCCAGCAGTTTATCCCAGGGTCAGACTGAAGCTTTCTTT
CASSLSQGQTEAFF
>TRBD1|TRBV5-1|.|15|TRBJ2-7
TGCGCCAGCAGCTTCGGGACAGGAAGCTCCTACGAGCAGTACTTC
CASSFGTGSSYEQYF
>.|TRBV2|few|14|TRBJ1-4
TGTGCCAGCAGTGAGAGGCAGAGAAATGAAAAACTGTTTTTT
CASSERQRNEKLFF
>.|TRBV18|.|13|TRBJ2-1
TGTGCCAGCTCACCGGGAGAGGACTATGAGCAGTTCTTC
CASSPGEDYEQFF
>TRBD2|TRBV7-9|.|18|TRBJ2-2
TGTGCCAGCAGCCCTCTGGGGACTAGCGGGAGACGGACCGGGGAGCTGTTTTTT
CASSPLGTSGRRTGELFF
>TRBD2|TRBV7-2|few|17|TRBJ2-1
TGTGCCAGCAGCCCCAGAGGTACTAGCGGACCCTACAATGAGCAGTTCTTC
CASSPRGTSGPYNEQFF
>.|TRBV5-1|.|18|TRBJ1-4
TGCGCCAGCAGCTTAATTCCCCTCCTGGGAGGGAGAAATGAAAAACTGTTTTTT
CASSLIPLLGGRNEKLFF
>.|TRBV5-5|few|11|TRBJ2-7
TGTGCCAGCAGCCTTACCTACGAGCAGTACTTC
CASSLTYEQYF
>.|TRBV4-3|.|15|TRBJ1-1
TGCGCCAGCAGCCAAGACGTGTCGCAGGTTAGTGAAGCTTTCTTT
CASSQDVSQVSEAFF
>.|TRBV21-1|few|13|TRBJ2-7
TGTGCCAGCATCTCGAGGCAGTCCCACGAGCAGTACTTC
CASISRQSHEQYF
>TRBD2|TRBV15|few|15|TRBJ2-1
TGTGCCACCTCCCCGGGGCGGGGGGGATACAATGAGCAGTTCTTC
CATSPGRGGYNEQFF
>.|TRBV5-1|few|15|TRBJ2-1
TGCGCCAGCAGATTAACGGGTAGCCCCCACAATGAGCAGTTCTTC
CASRLTGSPHNEQFF
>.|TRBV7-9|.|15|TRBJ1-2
TGTGCCAGCAGCTTATCACAGAATGCTAACTATGGCTACACCTTC
CASSLSQNANYGYTF
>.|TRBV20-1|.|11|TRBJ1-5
TGCAGTGCCCGGGGGGGTCAGCCCCAGCATTTT
CSARGGQPQHF
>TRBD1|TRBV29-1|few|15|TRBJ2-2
TGCAGCGTCCGAGAGGGCAGGGGGCCCACCGGGGAGCTGTTTTTT
CSVREGRGPTGELFF
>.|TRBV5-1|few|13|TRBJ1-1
TGCGCCAGCAGCTTGGAACAGGACACTGAAGCTTTCTTT
CASSLEQDTEAFF
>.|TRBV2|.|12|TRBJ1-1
TGTGCCAGACACAGGGATGTCACTGAAGCTTTCTTT
CARHRDVTEAFF
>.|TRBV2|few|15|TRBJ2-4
TGTGCCAGCAGTGTGGCACATCTAGCCAAAAACATTCAGTACTTC
CASSVAHLAKNIQYF
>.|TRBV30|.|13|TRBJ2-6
TGTGCCGGATCAGGCTCTGGGGCCAACGTCCTGACTTTC
CAGSGSGANVLTF
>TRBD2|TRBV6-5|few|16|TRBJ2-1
TGTGCCAGCAGTTACTCTCTGCGGGAGAGTCTGGCTGAGCAGTTCTTC
CASSYSLRESLAEQFF
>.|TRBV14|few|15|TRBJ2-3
TGTGCCAGCAGCCTTGCGGGAACTAACACAGATACGCAGTATTTT
CASSLAGTNTDTQYF
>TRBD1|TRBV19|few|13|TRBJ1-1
TGTGCCAGTACTGAAACAGGGGGCACTGAAGCTTTCTTT
CASTETGGTEAFF
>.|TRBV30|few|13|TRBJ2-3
TGTGCCTGGACACTAGCCAACACAGATACGCAGTATTTT
CAWTLANTDTQYF
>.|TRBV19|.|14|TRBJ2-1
TGTGCCACCCGTACGCGGCAGCTCCACAATGAGCAGTTCTTC
CATRTRQLHNEQFF
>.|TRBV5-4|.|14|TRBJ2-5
TGTGCCAGCAGCTTGGTACAGGGGAGGGAGACCCAGTACTTC
CASSLVQGRETQYF
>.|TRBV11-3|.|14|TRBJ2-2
TGTGCCAGCAGATTACTCAGGGACACCGGGGAGCTGTTTTTT
CASRLLRDTGELFF
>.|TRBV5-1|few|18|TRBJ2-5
TGCGCCAGCAGCCAACCTACTGGAGGGGCCCCTCCCATGGGGACCCAGTACTTC
CASSQPTGGAPPMGTQYF
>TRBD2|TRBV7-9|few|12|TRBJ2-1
TGTGCCAGCGCCCTGAGCGGGAGGGCCCAGTTCTTC
CASALSGRAQFF
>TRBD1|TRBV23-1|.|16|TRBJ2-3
TGCGCCAGCAGGGGAACGGACAGGAATAGCACAGATACGCAGTATTTT
CASRGTDRNSTDTQYF
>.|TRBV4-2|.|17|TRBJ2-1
TGTGCCAGCAGCCAATCCCGGCCCGGGACTCGATCCAATGAGCAGTTCTTC
CASSQSRPGTRSNEQFF
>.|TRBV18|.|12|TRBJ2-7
TGTGCCAGCTCACCGGCAGGGGACGAGCAGTACTTC
CASSPAGDEQYF